The clone carrying this T cell receptor (beta chain) showed up just a few times. Antigen unknown. TCRdb passed the reads through MiXCR, listing each CDR3 protein once. There are 900,000 to 950,000 distinct CDR3 sequences in the sample; approximately 33% occur only once, and around an eighth lies in the top ten. The record originates from a study of T cell repertoires in cytomegalovirus infection. Overall study context: Public TCR beta signatures provided an indication of both CMV infection and a matching HLA type.

From germline, CDR1 is SGHVS and CDR2 FQNEAQ. V lost 1 base and J 0 bases, leaving 7 bases between the germline ends. CDR3 length: 14 residues. General observations from the study: Ex vivo responses were dominated by HLA-C-restricted CMV-specific TCR beta clonotypes.

The clonotype originates from a human donor in good health (CMV status not recorded). Some clones in this sample may be carry-over from other donors' samples. This chain joins TRBV7-8 and TRBJ2-7, with D unresolved. The sequencing here drew on cultured CD8+ T cells from PBMCs, taken from culture after CMV antigen stimulation. CDR3 bases: TGTGCCAGCAGCTTAGGAGTGAACTCCTACGAGCAGTACTTC. It yields the protein CASSLGVNSYEQYF.